The entry below describes one T cell receptor (beta chain). Its antigen is unidentified. The sample originates from a study of cytomegalovirus exposure and HLA in healthy donors. Overall study: In a later analysis, it was reported that the approximately 120 validation repertoires had been produced on the same platform as the roughly 650 repertoires belonging to the first cohort. General study findings and limits: Later, an analysis found that TCR clusters from the first cohort tended to co-occur in the 120 validation repertoires. A list of 150 to 200 TCR beta chains associated with cytomegalovirus was given. The classifier reportedly diagnosed cytomegalovirus status with high specificity and sensitivity.

The CDR3 runs to 15 residues. Between the trimmed V and J ends, which lost 0 bases and 3 bases, there was a span of 12 bases. From germline, CDR1 is SGDLS and CDR2 YYNGEE. Repertoires were generated with immunoSEQ multiplex PCR, while TCRdb's copy carries only in-frame clones and drops some. This sample has under 200,000 clones, with about 96% found just once. This receptor was identified in a woman aged 18-29 years in good health and CMV-seronegative. The chain links TRBV9 to TRBJ1-2, with D possibly matching TRBD1 (6 bases). Sequencing used PBMCs. This CDR3 is CASSVAGGAHYGYTF. For the CDR3, the DNA is TGTGCCAGCAGCGTAGCGGGGGGCGCGCACTATGGCTACACCTTC. Drawing the rest from reference TRBV9 and TRBJ1-2, the complete variable domain is DSGVTQTPKHLITATGQRVTLRCSPRSGDLSVYWYQQSLDQGLQFLIQYYNGEERAKGNILERFSAQQFPDLHSELNLSSLELGDSALYFCASSVAGGAHYGYTFGSGTRLTVV.